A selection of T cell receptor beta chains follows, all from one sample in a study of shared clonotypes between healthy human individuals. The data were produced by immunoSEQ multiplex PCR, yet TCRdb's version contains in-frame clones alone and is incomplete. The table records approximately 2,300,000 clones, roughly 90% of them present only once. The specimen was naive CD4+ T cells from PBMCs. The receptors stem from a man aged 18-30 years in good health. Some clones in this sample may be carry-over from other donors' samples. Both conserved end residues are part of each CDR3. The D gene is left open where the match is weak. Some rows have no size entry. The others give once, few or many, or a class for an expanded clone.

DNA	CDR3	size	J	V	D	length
TGTGCCAGCAGAGACGGGACTAGCTGGGATACGCAGTATTTT	CASRDGTSWDTQYF	once	TRBJ2-3	TRBV7-9	TRBD2	14
TGTGCCAGCAGCTTAAACGGCCACTACACAGATACGCAGTATTTT	CASSLNGHYTDTQYF	.	TRBJ2-3	TRBV7-3	.	15
TGCGCCAGCAGCTCACAACAGGGGGCGCGGGAAGCTTTCTTT	CASSSQQGAREAFF	.	TRBJ1-1	TRBV5-1	TRBD1	14
TGTGCCAGCAGCCCAGGAGGAAGGGGGACCCAGTACTTC	CASSPGGRGTQYF	.	TRBJ2-5	TRBV7-3	.	13
TGTGCCAGCAGCACGGGGACAGTCAAAGAGACCCAGTACTTC	CASSTGTVKETQYF	.	TRBJ2-5	TRBV9	TRBD1	14
TGTGCCAGCAGTGAGAGGAGCGACGAGCAGTACTTC	CASSERSDEQYF	.	TRBJ2-7	TRBV2	.	12
TGCGCCAGCAGCCATATGGGGATTGGGTACGAGCAGTACTTC	CASSHMGIGYEQYF	.	TRBJ2-7	TRBV4-1	.	14
TGTGCCTCCAGGGTTCGTCCTGGAAACACCATATATTTT	CASRVRPGNTIYF	few	TRBJ1-3	TRBV30	.	13
TGTGCCAGCTCACCGGGACTAGGCCAGAACATTCAGTACTTC	CASSPGLGQNIQYF	.	TRBJ2-4	TRBV18	TRBD2	14
TGTGCCAGCAGCTTAGAAACGACTGGGTGGGACTCTGGAAACACCATATATTTT	CASSLETTGWDSGNTIYF	.	TRBJ1-3	TRBV7-2	.	18
TGCAGTGCTAAACCCAGCTACGAGCAGTACTTC	CSAKPSYEQYF	.	TRBJ2-7	TRBV20-1	.	11
TGTGCCAGCAGTCTAACAGGGTCGCTAGGCTATGGCTACACCTTC	CASSLTGSLGYGYTF	.	TRBJ1-2	TRBV28	.	15
TGTGCCAGCCGTGAGTCAGGGACAGGGGCCTACGAGCAGTACTTC	CASRESGTGAYEQYF	.	TRBJ2-7	TRBV19	TRBD1	15
TGTGCCAGCAGGGTGAAGGGACAGCCCTACGAGCAGTACTTC	CASRVKGQPYEQYF	.	TRBJ2-7	TRBV6-4	TRBD1	14
TGCGCCAGCAGCCTACTAGCGGGAGGGCCTGGCACAGATACGCAGTATTTT	CASSLLAGGPGTDTQYF	.	TRBJ2-3	TRBV5-1	TRBD2	17
TGTGCCAGCAGTCCACGCCGTGGTGAGATGGATGAGCAGTTCTTC	CASSPRRGEMDEQFF	.	TRBJ2-1	TRBV6-5	.	15
TGTGCCAGTAGTAGGTTGGGACAGGGTTTTCCCGGGGAGCTGTTTTTT	CASSRLGQGFPGELFF	.	TRBJ2-2	TRBV19	TRBD1	16
TGCGCCAGCGTTCTGGGGGCGTTGGGGTTGGAGACCCAGTACTTC	CASVLGALGLETQYF	.	TRBJ2-5	TRBV5-1	.	15
TGCGCCAGCAGCCAAGATACCCAGGGGCACTACGAGCAGTACTTC	CASSQDTQGHYEQYF	.	TRBJ2-7	TRBV4-1	.	15
TGCGCCAGCAGCTTGGAAGGGGTTGATACGCAGTATTTT	CASSLEGVDTQYF	.	TRBJ2-3	TRBV5-1	.	13
TGTGCCAGCAGTGAAAAATGGCGGCAGGGGGCTGACGAGCAGTACTTC	CASSEKWRQGADEQYF	.	TRBJ2-7	TRBV6-1	TRBD1	16
TGTGCTAGTGGTTTGGACATGGTGGAGACCCAGTACTTC	CASGLDMVETQYF	once	TRBJ2-5	TRBV12-5	.	13
TGCAGCGTTGTGGGGGGGGGAATGGACGAGCAGTACTTC	CSVVGGGMDEQYF	.	TRBJ2-7	TRBV29-1	TRBD2	13
TGTGCCGGTATATGGGACAGCAGAAATTCACCCCTCCACTTT	CAGIWDSRNSPLHF	.	TRBJ1-6	TRBV30	TRBD1	14
TGTGCCAGCAGCTTAGGACCTCGTGATACGCAGTATTTT	CASSLGPRDTQYF	.	TRBJ2-3	TRBV7-3	.	13
TGTGCCAGCAGATTAAGACAGTCTGCTGGAAACACCATATATTTT	CASRLRQSAGNTIYF	once	TRBJ1-3	TRBV6-6	.	15
TGCAGCGCCGTGGTTGACACTGAAGCTTTCTTT	CSAVVDTEAFF	.	TRBJ1-1	TRBV20-1	.	11
TGTGCCAGCAGCTTAGTAGCGGGAGGGGGACTCTACGAGCAGTACTTC	CASSLVAGGGLYEQYF	.	TRBJ2-7	TRBV7-2	TRBD2	16
TGTGCCAGCAGTCTCCCTCAGGGCAGCGGAACTAATGAAAAACTGTTTTTT	CASSLPQGSGTNEKLFF	.	TRBJ1-4	TRBV28	.	17
TGTGCCAGCAGTAGACAGGGAGTCTTGAACACTGAAGCTTTCTTT	CASSRQGVLNTEAFF	.	TRBJ1-1	TRBV28	TRBD1	15
TGCGCCAGCAGCTTGGAAGACCCCCGGTACGAGCAGTACTTC	CASSLEDPRYEQYF	.	TRBJ2-7	TRBV5-1	.	14
TGCGCCAGCAGCCCGCTAGCGGGAGTAGGAGCAGCCAATGAGCAGTTCTTC	CASSPLAGVGAANEQFF	.	TRBJ2-1	TRBV5-1	TRBD2	17
TGTGCCTGGAGTGTACCTCCCACCGGGGAGCTGTTTTTT	CAWSVPPTGELFF	few	TRBJ2-2	TRBV30	.	13
TGTGCCATCAGTGAGGGGGCAGGGAACACTGAAGCTTTCTTT	CAISEGAGNTEAFF	.	TRBJ1-1	TRBV10-3	.	14
TGTGCCAGCAGCTTATCCCTCGGGACAGGGCTATCTGGTTCTCAGCCCCAGCATTTT	CASSLSLGTGLSGSQPQHF	once	TRBJ1-5	TRBV13	TRBD1	19
TGTGCCAGCAGCTTAGGGTTGGGGGGCCCCCCCACAGATACGCAGTATTTT	CASSLGLGGPPTDTQYF	.	TRBJ2-3	TRBV11-2	.	17
TGCGCCAGCAGCTTGTCCGCGGACAGGTACCAAGAGACCCAGTACTTC	CASSLSADRYQETQYF	.	TRBJ2-5	TRBV5-1	TRBD1	16
TGTGCCTGGAGTGTTCTGGCGGGAGGACAGCCCCAGCATTTT	CAWSVLAGGQPQHF	.	TRBJ1-5	TRBV30	.	14
TGTGCCAGCAGCCGACTAGCGGGACAACAACAAGAGACCCAGTACTTC	CASSRLAGQQQETQYF	.	TRBJ2-5	TRBV4-2	TRBD2	16
TGTGCCAGCAGCCCAAGGAGGTCGGGTGGCTACACCTTC	CASSPRRSGGYTF	.	TRBJ1-2	TRBV14	.	13
TGTGCCAGCTCACCTTTAGCGGGAGCGTCCTACAATGAGCAGTTCTTC	CASSPLAGASYNEQFF	.	TRBJ2-1	TRBV18	TRBD2	16
TGCGCCAGCAGGTTCGACGTCCTGGGAGAGCAGTACTTC	CASRFDVLGEQYF	.	TRBJ2-7	TRBV5-1	.	13
TGTGCCAGCAATCGACAGGGGGGCGAGCAGTACTTC	CASNRQGGEQYF	.	TRBJ2-7	TRBV6-1	TRBD1	12
TGTGCCAGCAGCTCTAGTGGGCCCTCCTACGAGCAGTACTTC	CASSSSGPSYEQYF	.	TRBJ2-7	TRBV5-5	.	14
TGTGCCAGCAGCGTCGAATCGACGAGGGGCGCTGAAGCTTTCTTT	CASSVESTRGAEAFF	few	TRBJ1-1	TRBV9	.	15
TGTGCCAGCAGTGAAACCCGCGATGAGCAGTTCTTC	CASSETRDEQFF	.	TRBJ2-1	TRBV2	.	12
TGCAGTGCTCCTACCCAGGGGCCGGCTTTCTTT	CSAPTQGPAFF	once	TRBJ1-1	TRBV20-1	.	11
TGTGCCAGCAGCCCGCGCAACGACGGGGTGCGAGGCTACGAGCAGTACTTC	CASSPRNDGVRGYEQYF	once	TRBJ2-7	TRBV7-8	.	17
TGTGCCAGCAGCCAGGATCGAAGTTTCTTCTATGGCTACACCTTC	CASSQDRSFFYGYTF	.	TRBJ1-2	TRBV14	.	15